The source of this TCR beta chain is a study of blood T cells in healthy people across ages. Regarding the study as a whole: Per million T cells, TCR beta diversity dropped about linearly as age rose.

On this clonotype itself: Its matching antigen is unknown.

For the second PCR, which ran for roughly 7 to 11 cycles, a sample-barcoded 5' primer and a J-beta primer mix were used. TCRdb redid the calling of the 5' RACE reads with MiXCR, one entry per CDR3 protein. The sample has about 680,000 distinct CDR3 sequences; around 48% are singletons. CDR3 size: 13 residues. V was trimmed by 8 bases and J by 2 bases, leaving 13 bases between them. The V gene's germline CDR1 is SNHLY and CDR2 FYNNEI. The chain links TRBV2 to TRBJ2-7, with D possibly TRBD1 on 5 matching bases. Material: blood. This sequence originates from a woman in her sixties or seventies in good health. The CDR3 loop reads CASVWGLTYEQYF. The CDR3, as DNA: TGTGCCAGCGTTTGGGGCCTAACCTACGAGCAGTACTTC.